This T cell receptor beta chain was identified during a study of shared clonotypes between healthy human individuals. Profiled with immunoSEQ multiplex PCR; TCRdb holds only in-frame clones, not every one. The sample holds roughly 1,100,000 clones, roughly 80% seen once. The sample was memory CD4+ T cells sorted from blood. Indicated subset: CD45RA-negative fraction. This receptor was identified in a man between 18 and 29 years old in good health.

The CDR3 region has the DNA TGTGCCAGCTCATTGGACAGGAGCACAGATACGCAGTATTTT. Translated: CASSLDRSTDTQYF. The V call is TRBV18, the J call TRBJ2-3; 7 bases match TRBD1. Losses at the gene ends were 5 bases for V and 0 bases for J; bases not matched to a gene: 2. The CDR3 is 14 amino acids. CDR1 and CDR2 from the germline V gene are KGHSH and LQKENI. The full variable domain, its missing parts supplied by reference TRBV18 and TRBJ2-3, is NAGVMQNPRHLVRRRGQEARLRCSPMKGHSHVYWYRQLPEEGLKFMVYLQKENIIDESGMPKERFSAEFPKEGPSILRIQQVVRGDSAAYFCASSLDRSTDTQYFGPGTRLTVL.